The 20 T cell receptor beta chains below come from one sample, sequenced in a study of regulatory T cells in long-lasting Graves disease. Building the TCR beta libraries relied on iRepertoire HTBI primers, and CDR3 regions underwent Arm-PCR. A single record per CDR3 protein comes from TCRdb applying MiXCR to the multiplex PCR reads. This sample has about 350,000 distinct CDR3 sequences, with roughly 17% found just once. Time point: newly diagnosed GD, antithyroid drugs for less than 3 months. From PBMCs, RNA was extracted and then used to make the TCR library. In addition, the sample was reused for a study of T cells in Graves' hyperthyroidism and ophthalmopathy.

Sequenced material: peripheral blood mononuclear cells (PBMCs), taken at new diagnosis, from a patient treated with antithyroid drugs. Every receptor here comes from a woman aged 18-29 years with Graves disease.

This clonotype has a handful of counts. V and J are TRBV4-2 and TRBJ1-4; D might be TRBD1 (5 bases). Germline V gene sequence: CDR1 LGHNA, CDR2 YNFKEQ. Deletions cut 0 bases from V and 0 bases from J, with 20 bases between. The CDR3 loop spans 20 amino acids. The DNA of the CDR3 is TGTGCCAGCAGCCAAGAGCCCCAGGGAGGCGAAGCGGCAACTAATGAAAAACTGTTTTTT. This sequence encodes CASSQEPQGGEAATNEKLFF.

This clonotype was counted ten times or more. This sequence joins TRBV6-2 or TRBV6-3 and TRBJ1-5; 9 nucleotides line up with TRBD1. Trimming at V came to 4 bases and at J to 5 bases, leaving 6 bases not matched to a gene. CDR3 size: 15 residues. Per germline, CDR1 MNHEY and CDR2 SVGEGT. CDR3 in DNA: TGTGCCAGCAGTTCACCGGGACAGGGTCATCAGCCCCAGCATTTT. Amino acids: CASSSPGQGHQPQHF.

This clonotype was found many times. V is TRBV30 and J is TRBJ1-2; D is undetermined. The CDR3 runs 13 residues. With 7 bases removed from V and 4 bases from J, the gap between germline ends came to 16 bases. Germline V gene sequence: CDR1 GTSNPN, CDR2 SVGIG (reference sequence). CDR3 coding DNA: TGTGCCTTCCTCGACGGGGAAGGCTATGGCTACACCTTC. Translation: CAFLDGEGYGYTF.

Ten or more counts support this clonotype. The V gene is TRBV12-3 or TRBV12-4, the J gene TRBJ1-6; 8 bases align to TRBD1. The trim removed 7 bases at V and 11 bases at J, leaving 16 bases unmatched. This CDR3 is built from 16 residues. CDR3 nucleotides: TGTGCCAGCACCAATGGCCGGGACAGGAGATTTCCACCCCTCCACTTT. Translation gives CASTNGRDRRFPPLHF.

This clonotype was picked up many times. The chain links TRBV18 to TRBJ1-1, with D perhaps matching TRBD1 (6 bases). The CDR3 covers 14 residues. The V end was cut by 5 bases, the J end by 4 bases, with 14 bases between. In germline, CDR1 is KGHSH, CDR2 LQKENI. CDR3 residues: CASSNTRGGTEAFF. The CDR3 DNA follows: TGTGCCAGCTCAAACACCAGGGGAGGCACTGAAGCTTTCTTT.

Ten or more counts support this clonotype. This rearrangement joins TRBV6-2 or TRBV6-3 to TRBJ2-1; 8 bases are a match to TRBD1. From germline, CDR1 is MNHEY and CDR2 SVGEGT. This CDR3 is built from 13 residues. J lost 10 bases, V lost 6 bases, and 8 bases had no gene match. The CDR3 nucleotides read TGTGCCAGCAGAACTACAGGGGGACAAGAGCAGTTCTTC. As protein: CASRTTGGQEQFF.

This clonotype has just a few counts. The chain joins TRBV5-1 to TRBJ2-2, with D possibly matching TRBD1 (6 bases). Deletions cut 4 bases from V and 6 bases from J, with 19 bases between. This CDR3 has 16 residues. Germline-derived CDR1 and CDR2 are SGHRS and YFSETQ. The CDR3 DNA reads as TGCGCCAGCAGCAGGGGGACAACTACACTGGCCGGGGAGCTGTTTTTT. It yields the protein CASSRGTTTLAGELFF.

This clonotype showed up just a few times. The V and J genes are TRBV2 and TRBJ1-6; 8 nucleotides line up with TRBD1. Germline V gives CDR1 SNHLY, CDR2 FYNNEI. With V trimmed by 5 bases and J by 5 bases, 8 bases remained unmatched. This CDR3 comprises 16 residues. The CDR3 sequence is CASSKTGEPNNSPLHF. In DNA, the CDR3 is TGTGCCAGCAGTAAGACAGGGGAACCTAATAATTCACCCCTCCACTTT.

In its sample, this clonotype was seen many times. The chain has TRBV18 and TRBJ2-1, with TRBD2 as a possible D gene (5 bases). Per germline, CDR1 KGHSH and CDR2 LQKENI. The CDR3 runs 15 residues. V lost 1 base to trimming and J lost 4 bases, with 11 bases between them. The CDR3: CASSPRTWGYNEQFF. CDR3 nucleotide sequence: TGTGCCAGCTCACCACGGACTTGGGGTTACAATGAGCAGTTCTTC.

This clonotype was counted at least ten times. The V and J genes are TRBV28 and TRBJ1-2; possible D gene TRBD1, 6 bases. CDR3 length: 13 amino acids. V lost 7 bases to trimming and J lost 8 bases, with 17 bases between them. Germline CDR1 MDHEN, CDR2 SYDVKM. The CDR3 loop reads CASIAGGLRGYTF. CDR3 DNA: TGTGCCAGCATCGCTGGGGGGCTTCGCGGCTACACCTTC.

This rearrangement joins TRBV11-2 to TRBJ1-6; possibly TRBD1 for D (5 bases). Germline V gene lookup returns CDR1 SGHAT and CDR2 FQNNGV. This CDR3 is built from 15 residues. Trimming stripped 3 bases from V and 4 bases from J, with 10 bases between. The CDR3 is CASSLGLSYNSPLHF. The DNA of the CDR3 is TGTGCCAGCAGCTTGGGACTGAGTTATAATTCACCCCTCCACTTT. The full variable domain, rest sourced from reference TRBV11-2 and TRBJ1-6, is EAGVAQSPRYKIIEKRQSVAFWCNPISGHATLYWYQQILGQGPKLLIQFQNNGVVDDSQLPKDRFSAERLKGVDSTLKIQPAKLEDSAVYLCASSLGLSYNSPLHFGNGTRLTVT.

This clonotype was seen a handful of times. CDR3 in amino acids: CASSLWTVSGNTIYF. CDR3 in DNA: TGTGCCAGCAGTTTGTGGACAGTTTCTGGAAACACCATATATTTT. This chain uses TRBV12-3 or TRBV12-4 with TRBJ1-3; perhaps TRBD1 as D (6 bases). V was clipped by 3 bases and J by 1 base, with 10 bases between them. The CDR3 is made up of 15 amino acids.

This chain joins TRBV6-1 and TRBJ1-1; 9 bases line up with TRBD1. Looked up from germline, CDR1 is MNHNS and CDR2 is SASEGT. CDR3 size: 19 residues. The trim removed 2 bases at V and 0 bases at J, leaving 13 bases unmatched. The CDR3 nucleotides are TGTGCCAGCAGTGAAAGGGGGACAGGGATGAACAGGATGAACACTGAAGCTTTCTTT. The encoded protein is CASSERGTGMNRMNTEAFF.

The chain is built from TRBV28 and TRBJ2-3; D is possibly TRBD2 (6 bases). Germline V lookup: CDR1 MDHEN, CDR2 SYDVKM. Trimming removed 5 bases at V and 3 bases at J, with 21 bases between. This CDR3 has 17 amino acids. The CDR3 is CASSRGRPFQRTDTQYF. The CDR3 nucleotides are TGTGCCAGCAGTCGAGGGAGGCCCTTCCAAAGAACAGATACGCAGTATTTT.

In its sample, this clonotype was seen a few times. The chain joins TRBV19 to TRBJ2-3; D assignment may be TRBD1 or TRBD2 (5 bases each). V shed 3 bases and J shed 0 bases, with 10 bases lying between them. Germline V lookup: CDR1 LNHDA, CDR2 SQIVND (reference sequence). The CDR3 runs 15 residues. CDR3 bases: TGTGCCAGTAGTATTCTCGGGGCGAGCACAGATACGCAGTATTTT. It codes for CASSILGASTDTQYF.

Many counts were recorded for this clonotype. The chain combines TRBV30 with TRBJ2-1, with 7 bases aligning to TRBD1. The trim removed 3 bases at V and 2 bases at J, leaving 7 bases unmatched. Germline loops: CDR1 GTSNPN, CDR2 SVGIG (reference sequence). The CDR3 is 15 residues long. In DNA form, the CDR3 reads TGTGCCTGGAGCCGGAACAGGGGCCCCTACAATGAGCAGTTCTTC. Its protein is CAWSRNRGPYNEQFF.

This clonotype was observed a few times. The rearrangement uses TRBV7-8 and TRBJ1-4, with TRBD1 identical over 8 bases. The CDR3 loop spans 15 amino acids. The V gene end was trimmed by 3 bases and the J gene end by 5 bases; junction bases not matched to a gene: 5. In germline, CDR1 is SGHVS, CDR2 FQNEAQ. The CDR3 nucleotides read TGTGCCAGCAGCTTTCAGGGGGCGAAGAATGAAAAACTGTTTTTT. This translates into CASSFQGAKNEKLFF.

The gene calls are TRBV27 and TRBJ1-5; 7 bases align to TRBD1. J gave up 0 bases and V 6 bases, and 8 bases lay outside the gene matches. Germline V lookup: CDR1 MNHEY, CDR2 SMNVEV (reference sequence). The CDR3 is made up of 16 amino acids. The CDR3 bases are TGTGCCAGCAGCCCGGACCAGGGGGTTAGCAATCAGCCCCAGCATTTT. Protein product: CASSPDQGVSNQPQHF.

The V call is TRBV2, the J call TRBJ2-3, with 9 bases aligning to TRBD1. The germline gives CDR1 SNHLY, CDR2 FYNNEI. The CDR3 spans 16 residues. V shed 6 bases, J shed 4 bases, and the junction held 11 bases outside the gene matches. The CDR3 region is CASRVTGGARADTQYF. DNA of the CDR3: TGTGCCAGCAGGGTTACAGGGGGCGCCCGGGCAGATACGCAGTATTTT.

This chain connects TRBV7-2 to TRBJ2-7; no clear D. This CDR3 is 13 amino acids long. V shed 1 base and J shed 5 bases, with 9 bases lying between them. Germline CDR1 reads SGHTA; CDR2 reads FQGNSA. Here the CDR3 DNA reads TGTGCCAGCAGCTTAGTCCAGGCCCACGAGCAGTACTTC. It codes for CASSLVQAHEQYF.